One sample yielded the 20 T cell receptor beta chains listed below, sequenced in a study of regulatory T cells in long-lasting Graves disease. HTBI primers from iRepertoire and Arm-PCR of CDR3 regions yielded the TCR beta libraries. TCRdb reanalysed the multiplex PCR reads using MiXCR and keeps one entry per CDR3 protein. The sample has 350,000 to 500,000 distinct CDR3 sequences, around 20% seen once; the top ten hold around 15%. The sample's time point: persistent/refractory GD, antithyroid drugs over 5 years with positive TRAb. Making the TCR library involved RNA that had been extracted from PBMCs. The sequenced sample was peripheral blood mononuclear cells (PBMCs), obtained when the disease was refractory, from a patient treated with antithyroid drugs. The receptor set was obtained from a female donor with Graves disease.

The table lists this clonotype with a few counts. CDR3 sequence: CASEGGVANEQYF. In DNA form, the CDR3 reads TGTGCCAGTGAAGGGGGAGTCGCTAACGAGCAGTACTTC. The chain carries TRBV19 and TRBJ2-7, with TRBD1 as a possible D gene (6 bases). Germline V CDR1 and CDR2: LNHDA, SQIVND (reference sequence). The length of the CDR3 is 13 residues. Trimming removed 8 bases from V and 5 bases from J, with 16 bases in between.

This clonotype appeared a few times. This chain uses TRBV3-1 with TRBJ2-5; 9 nucleotides agree with TRBD2. The CDR3 is made up of 14 amino acids. The trim removed 3 bases at V and 3 bases at J, leaving 2 bases unmatched. The germline V gene encodes CDR1 LGHDT and CDR2 YNNKEL (reference sequence). CDR3 DNA sequence: TGTGCCAGCAGCCAGGCGGGAGGGGAAGAGACCCAGTACTTC. It translates to CASSQAGGEETQYF.

Concerning this clonotype itself: A much larger clone lies one base from this, so it may be a read error. Here the CDR3 omits its conserved ending phenylalanine or tryptophan, so a read error is the likely source. The rearrangement uses TRBV20-1 and TRBJ2-5, with TRBD2 matching 10 bases. CDR1 and CDR2 from the germline V gene are DFQATT and SNEGSKA (reference sequence). This CDR3 has 12 amino acids. With 2 bases clipped from V and 7 bases from J, the junction kept 1 base outside the gene matches. The CDR3: CSARRTSGTQYS. The CDR3 nucleotides read TGCAGTGCTAGACGGACTAGCGGGACCCAGTACTCC.

This clonotype was picked up many times. This chain joins TRBV3-1 and TRBJ1-1; D call uncertain. This CDR3 spans 13 amino acids. Germline CDR1 and CDR2: LGHDT and YNNKEL (reference sequence). Trimming left V 2 bases short and J 5 bases short, with 9 bases between. The DNA of the CDR3 is TGTGCCAGCAGCCAACTTAGAGGGACTGAAGCTTTCTTT. This translates into CASSQLRGTEAFF.

This clonotype was seen at least ten times. The chain links TRBV18 to TRBJ1-4; 8 bases fit TRBD1. V trimming: 0 bases; J trimming: 8 bases; junction bases outside the gene matches: 5. There are 15 residues in the CDR3. Germline V gives CDR1 KGHSH, CDR2 LQKENI. The CDR3 nucleotides read TGTGCCAGCTCACCACCGGGACAGGTTGGAGAAAAACTGTTTTTT. It is translated as CASSPPGQVGEKLFF.

The sample holds many counts of this clonotype. The chain uses TRBV12-3 or TRBV12-4 and TRBJ1-5; D might be TRBD1 (5 bases). V was clipped by 8 bases and J by 2 bases, with 10 bases between them. The CDR3 contains 13 residues. Written as DNA, the CDR3 is TGTGCCAGCGGAGGAGGGGGCAATCAGCCCCAGCATTTT. Protein sequence: CASGGGGNQPQHF.

This clonotype was recorded at least ten times. The chain uses TRBV2 and TRBJ1-5; the D is unclear. The length of the CDR3 is 15 residues. Trimming pared 2 bases from V and 0 bases from J, leaving 8 bases between. The V gene's germline CDR1 is SNHLY and CDR2 FYNNEI. CDR3 in DNA: TGTGCCAGCAGTGAACGGTTGGTTAGCAATCAGCCCCAGCATTTT. Translation gives CASSERLVSNQPQHF.

This clonotype showed up many times. The V and J genes are TRBV2 and TRBJ1-1, with D unclear. This CDR3 has 11 residues. Germline V gives CDR1 SNHLY, CDR2 FYNNEI. Trimming shortened V by 7 bases and J by 10 bases, and 13 bases separated the two germline ends. The CDR3 bases are TGTGCCAGCACCATATCCTCGATAGCTTTCTTT. This gives the protein CASTISSIAFF. Looking up the rest from reference TRBV2 and TRBJ1-1 gives the full variable domain: EPEVTQTPSHQVTQMGQEVILRCVPISNHLYFYWYRQILGQKVEFLVSFYNNEISEKSEIFDDQFSVERPDGSNFTLKIRSTKLEDSAMYFCASTISSIAFFGQGTRLTVV.

This clonotype was picked up a small number of times. This may arise from a read error, as a much more abundant clone is one base away. DNA for the CDR3: TGTGCCAGCAGAGAGACAGGGATCTCCTACGGGCAGTACTTC. It codes for CASRETGISYGQYF. V gene TRBV28 combines with J gene TRBJ2-7, with TRBD1 matching 7 bases. There are 14 residues in the CDR3. Germline values: CDR1 MDHEN, CDR2 SYDVKM. Complete variable domain (other parts from reference TRBV28 and TRBJ2-7): DVKVTQSSRYLVKRTGEKVFLECVQDMDHENMFWYRQDPGLGLRLIYFSYDVKMKEKGDIPEGYSVSREKKERFSLILESASTNQTSMYLCASRETGISYGQYFGPGTRLTVT.

The sample holds many counts of this clonotype. The chain couples TRBV5-1 to TRBJ2-6, with D perhaps being TRBD1 or TRBD2 (5 bases each). Germline CDR1 is SGHRS and CDR2 is YFSETQ. Between the trimmed V and J ends, which lost 0 bases and 4 bases, there was a span of 8 bases. The CDR3 runs to 15 residues. The CDR3 sequence is CASSLDGAGANVLTF. The CDR3 nucleotides are TGCGCCAGCAGCTTGGACGGGGCCGGGGCCAACGTCCTGACTTTC.

There are many counts of this clonotype. The chain recombines TRBV6-2 or TRBV6-3 with TRBJ2-7; 7 bases are a match to TRBD1. With V trimmed by 5 bases and J by 0 bases, 16 bases remained unmatched. There are 18 residues in the CDR3. CDR1 and CDR2 from the germline V gene are MNHEY and SVGEGT. The CDR3 here is CASSGISGQVLFSYEQYF. CDR3 coding DNA: TGTGCCAGCAGTGGAATTTCCGGACAGGTCCTCTTCTCCTACGAGCAGTACTTC.

The chain combines TRBV20-1 with TRBJ1-3; the D gene is possibly TRBD1 (6 bases). CDR3 length: 13 amino acids. Germline V gene lookup returns CDR1 DFQATT and CDR2 SNEGSKA (reference sequence). V shed 6 bases and J shed 2 bases, with 11 bases lying between them. The CDR3 coding sequence is TGCAGTGCGACCAACAGGGCTGGAAACACCATATATTTT. It specifies CSATNRAGNTIYF.

The chain is built from TRBV20-1 and TRBJ2-1; D is undetermined. This CDR3 contains 15 residues. Germline-derived CDR1 and CDR2 are DFQATT and SNEGSKA (reference sequence). The ends were cut back, 0 bases at V and 1 base at J, with 10 bases in the middle. The CDR3 is CSARDIPDSYNEQFF. DNA for the CDR3: TGCAGTGCTAGAGACATCCCGGATTCCTACAATGAGCAGTTCTTC.

This chain joins TRBV2 and TRBJ2-5; no clear D gene. The germline V gene has CDR1 SNHLY and CDR2 FYNNEI. V lost 6 bases and J 13 bases, leaving 15 bases between the germline ends. This CDR3 is 11 amino acids long. Here the CDR3 reads CASSATPVGYF. CDR3 in DNA: TGTGCCAGCAGCGCTACCCCGGTAGGGTACTTC.

The chain couples TRBV12-3 or TRBV12-4 to TRBJ2-1; D gene unclear. V lost 7 bases, J lost 0 bases, and 19 bases lay in between. CDR3 length equals 17 residues. CDR3 DNA: TGTGCCAGCACTCAAACGGTAGGCCTGAGCTCCTACAATGAGCAGTTCTTC. The encoded protein is CASTQTVGLSSYNEQFF.

This clonotype showed up just once. With a far larger clone one base away, a read error is the likely cause. CDR3 DNA: TGTGCCAGCAGAGGACAGGGGGCCCACGGGCAGTACTTC. Its protein is CASRGQGAHGQYF. The chain combines TRBV2 with TRBJ2-5; 11 bases are a match to TRBD1. Trimming removed 6 bases from V and 11 bases from J; junction bases left unmatched: 8. The CDR3 extends over 13 amino acids. CDR1 is SNHLY, CDR2 FYNNEI, per germline. Looking up the rest from reference TRBV2 and TRBJ2-5 gives the full variable domain: EPEVTQTPSHQVTQMGQEVILRCVPISNHLYFYWYRQILGQKVEFLVSFYNNEISEKSEIFDDQFSVERPDGSNFTLKIRSTKLEDSAMYFCASRGQGAHGQYFGPGTRLLVL.

This clonotype was counted at least ten times. The chain employs TRBV7-8 and TRBJ2-5; 14 positions match TRBD2. The V gene end was trimmed by 4 bases and the J gene end by 5 bases; junction bases not matched to a gene: 6. Germline CDR1 is SGHVS and CDR2 is FQNEAQ. This CDR3 spans 16 amino acids. CDR3 protein: CASSWGLAGEGETQYF. The CDR3 DNA sequence: TGTGCCAGCAGCTGGGGACTAGCGGGAGAGGGGGAGACCCAGTACTTC.

The sample holds a few counts of this clonotype. The rearrangement uses TRBV10-3 and TRBJ1-1, with 8 bases fitting TRBD1. J gave up 4 bases and V 11 bases, and 15 bases lay outside the gene matches. The V gene's germline CDR1 is ENHRY and CDR2 SYGVKD. The CDR3 spans 15 residues. The CDR3 coding sequence is TGTGCCTCGGGGGGGCAGGGGGCGATCGGCACTGAAGCTTTCTTT. Protein sequence: CASGGQGAIGTEAFF.

In regard to this clonotype: A much larger clone sits a single nucleotide away, making a read error possible. V gene TRBV5-5 combines with J gene TRBJ1-2; D might be TRBD1 (5 bases). The CDR3 contains 14 residues. CDR1 and CDR2 from the germline V gene are SGHKS and YYEKEE (reference sequence). V dropped 5 bases and J dropped 6 bases, with 17 bases sitting between them. The CDR3 region is CASRRRGSDHGYTF. The CDR3 DNA is TGTGCCAGCAGGCGGCGGGGGTCGGACCATGGCTACACCTTC.

The chain employs TRBV15 and TRBJ2-1, with 11 bases identical to TRBD2. Germline CDR1 and CDR2: LNHNV and YYDKDF (reference sequence). V was pared by 1 base and J by 6 bases, with 2 bases of the junction left unmatched. The CDR3 extends over 15 amino acids. CDR3 region: CATSRVSGRGNEQFF. The CDR3 bases are TGTGCCACCAGCAGAGTTAGCGGGAGGGGCAATGAGCAGTTCTTC.